A single sample gave rise to the 25 T cell receptor beta chains below, sequenced in a study of blood T cell repertoires in COVID-19. Clones were sequenced by immunoSEQ multiplex PCR, and TCRdb holds only the in-frame ones, with some missing. Seen here are roughly 240,000 clones, about 82% observed once, and the top ten hold approximately 6.2%. The specimen was peripheral blood. The receptors shown here come from a woman aged 80 or over with COVID-19, enrolled during active disease.

The J gene is TRBJ1-4, the V gene TRBV7-9, with D perhaps matching TRBD1 (5 bases). CDR1 is SEHNR and CDR2 is FQNEAQ in the germline V gene (reference sequence). The CDR3 covers 17 residues. Trimming took 5 bases from V and 0 from J, leaving 16 bases between them. The CDR3 bases are TGTGCCAGCAGCCCAAAAAGACAGCCGGCAACTAATGAAAAACTGTTTTTT. Protein: CASSPKRQPATNEKLFF.

In its sample, this clone was seen once. The genes are TRBV3-1 (or the pseudogene TRBV3-2) and TRBJ1-2; 7 positions match TRBD1. The CDR3 covers 15 residues. Germline V gene sequence: CDR1 LGHDT, CDR2 YNNKEL (reference sequence). J was trimmed by 4 bases and V by 1 base; bases with no gene match: 6. The CDR3 sequence: CASSQAPDRAYGYTF. The CDR3 DNA reads TGTGCCAGCAGCCAAGCGCCTGACAGGGCCTATGGCTACACCTTC.

This chain joins TRBV9 and TRBJ1-3; TRBD1 is a possible D gene (5 bases). CDR1 is SGDLS and CDR2 is YYNGEE in the germline V gene. This CDR3 contains 16 residues. V was clipped by 4 bases and J by 8 bases, with 22 bases between them. As DNA, the CDR3 is TGTGCCAGCAGCCTGGGGCCGTATAACGGGCCGGACACCATATATTTT. This gives the protein CASSLGPYNGPDTIYF.

The J gene is TRBJ1-4, the V gene TRBV5-1; 7 nucleotides line up with TRBD1. V lost 4 bases and J lost 4; bases outside the gene matches: 4. Per germline, CDR1 SGHRS and CDR2 YFSETQ. CDR3 length: 14 amino acids. CDR3 nucleotides: TGCGCCAGCAGCCCGGGACAGTTTAATGAAAAACTGTTTTTT. Translated: CASSPGQFNEKLFF.

CDR3 sequence reads: CASRASGGPGEAFF. The CDR3, as DNA: TGTGCCAGCAGGGCCAGCGGCGGCCCAGGTGAAGCTTTCTTT. This chain connects TRBV2 to TRBJ1-1; D not resolved. This CDR3 is 14 amino acids long. CDR1 SNHLY and CDR2 FYNNEI come from the germline V gene. Trimming cost V 6 bases and J 7 bases, with 18 bases left between them.

V usage is TRBV3-1 (or the pseudogene TRBV3-2) and J usage is TRBJ2-2; TRBD1 is a possible D gene (5 bases). The ends were cut back, 3 bases at V and 8 bases at J, with 13 bases in the middle. CDR1 and CDR2 (germline): LGHDT, YNNKEL (reference sequence). This CDR3 has 14 amino acids. The CDR3 DNA sequence: TGTGCCAGCAGCCACCCCGCCAGGACAGGGGAGCTGTTTTTT. Translation: CASSHPARTGELFF.

V is TRBV19 and J is TRBJ1-5, with D uncertain. The CDR3 is made up of 15 amino acids. V shed 4 bases and J shed 1 base, with 11 bases lying between them. Germline-derived CDR1 and CDR2 are LNHDA and SQIVND (reference sequence). The CDR3 loop is CASSTAGLSNQPQHF. The CDR3 bases are TGTGCCAGTAGTACGGCAGGACTGAGCAATCAGCCCCAGCATTTT.

V usage is TRBV10-3 and J usage is TRBJ2-1; perhaps TRBD2 as D (6 bases). Germline CDR1 reads ENHRY; CDR2 reads SYGVKD. Deletions cut 7 bases from V and 9 bases from J, with 19 bases between. The CDR3 runs to 14 residues. CDR3 protein: CAIKPGLSSGEQFF. The CDR3 region has the DNA TGTGCCATCAAGCCGGGACTCTCTTCGGGTGAGCAGTTCTTC.

The chain recombines TRBV11-1 with TRBJ2-1, with D perhaps matching TRBD2 (7 bases). Germline CDR1 SGHAT, CDR2 FQDESV (reference sequence). The germline V and J ends were trimmed by 3 bases and 3 bases, with 12 bases remaining between them. CDR3 length: 15 amino acids. This CDR3 is CASSLSGGHYNEQFF. DNA for the CDR3: TGTGCCAGCAGCTTGTCCGGGGGGCACTACAATGAGCAGTTCTTC.

The V and J genes are TRBV7-2 and TRBJ2-1; D uncertain. Germline CDR1 is SGHTA and CDR2 is FQGNSA. Trimming took off 6 bases at V and 3 bases at J, with 3 bases between the two ends. The CDR3 is 11 amino acids. CDR3: CASSYYNEQFF. CDR3 DNA: TGTGCCAGCAGTTACTACAATGAGCAGTTCTTC.

The gene calls are TRBV5-1 and TRBJ2-7; TRBD1 matches at 7 bases. The CDR3 spans 14 residues. Losses at the gene ends were 0 bases for V and 0 bases for J; bases not matched to a gene: 0. The V gene's germline CDR1 is SGHRS and CDR2 YFSETQ. In DNA form, the CDR3 reads TGCGCCAGCAGCTTGGCAGGGGGCTCCTACGAGCAGTACGTC. Translation gives CASSLAGGSYEQYV.

The rearrangement joins TRBV4-2 to TRBJ2-3, with TRBD2 matching over 9 bases. The CDR3 sequence is 17 residues long. J lost 5 bases, V lost 0 bases, and 9 bases had no gene match. Germline CDR1 reads LGHNA; CDR2 reads YNFKEQ. CDR3 in amino acids: CASSQETAGGHKDTQYF. The CDR3 coding sequence is TGTGCCAGCAGCCAAGAAACAGCGGGGGGACACAAAGATACGCAGTATTTT.

The chain uses TRBV29-1 and TRBJ1-2; D gene unclear. Germline V gene data show CDR1 as SQVTM and CDR2 as ANQGSEA. The V end was cut by 7 bases, the J end by 7 bases, with 13 bases between. This CDR3 is 11 amino acids long. CDR3 sequence: CSASGEGGYTF. The CDR3 DNA reads TGCAGCGCTTCAGGCGAGGGTGGCTACACCTTC.

This chain links TRBV10-1 with TRBJ1-5, with D hard to call. The CDR3 sequence is 13 residues long. V lost 8 bases, J lost 7 bases, and 15 bases lay in between. Germline assignment: CDR1 WNHNN and CDR2 SYGVQD (reference sequence). The CDR3 DNA follows: TGCGCCAGCCAGGCTCGGAGGGCCCAGCCCCAGCATTTT. Translated, it gives CASQARRAQPQHF.

This rearrangement joins TRBV28 to TRBJ2-4, with 8 nucleotides matching TRBD2. V trimming: 5 bases; J trimming: 7 bases; junction bases outside the gene matches: 10. The CDR3 sequence is 15 residues long. Germline V gene sequence: CDR1 MDHEN, CDR2 SYDVKM. The CDR3 loop reads CASSPGLAWGNIQYF. CDR3 DNA: TGTGCCAGCAGTCCAGGACTAGCCTGGGGGAACATTCAGTACTTC.

This chain links TRBV15 with TRBJ1-6; perhaps TRBD1 as D (5 bases). CDR1 and CDR2 from the germline V gene are LNHNV and YYDKDF (reference sequence). The CDR3 length is 12 residues. V lost 8 bases and J lost 9, with 11 bases in between. The CDR3 nucleotides read TGTGCCACCTCCCCTAGGGGTTCACCCCTCCACTTT. Translated: CATSPRGSPLHF.

V is TRBV7-9 and J is TRBJ2-2; 8 nucleotides agree with TRBD1. V gave up 3 bases and J gave up 3 bases; unmatched junction bases: 3. CDR1 and CDR2 (germline): SEHNR, FQNEAQ (reference sequence). CDR3 size: 15 residues. CDR3 DNA: TGTGCCAGCAGCTTGCAGGGGGCGGACACCGGGGAGCTGTTTTTT. Encoded protein: CASSLQGADTGELFF. The full variable domain, completed using reference TRBV7-9 and TRBJ2-2, is DTGVSQNPRHKITKRGQNVTFRCDPISEHNRLYWYRQTLGQGPEFLTYFQNEAQLEKSRLLSDRFSAERPKGSFSTLEIQRTEQGDSAMYLCASSLQGADTGELFFGEGSRLTVL.

The rearrangement joins TRBV3-1 (or the pseudogene TRBV3-2) to TRBJ2-1; 11 positions match TRBD2. V shed 0 bases and J 7 bases; nucleotides not matched to a gene: 5. Germline assignment: CDR1 LGHDT and CDR2 YNNKEL (reference sequence). This CDR3 spans 16 amino acids. Written as DNA, the CDR3 is TGTGCCAGCAGCCAAGATTGGGTAGCGGGGGGGAATGAGCAGTTCTTC. Translating gives CASSQDWVAGGNEQFF.

The gene calls are TRBV6-2 or TRBV6-3 and TRBJ2-3, with TRBD2 matching 15 bases. Trimming took 6 bases from V and 4 from J; bases not matched to a gene: 8. The V gene's germline CDR1 is MNHEY and CDR2 SVGEGT. This CDR3 has 17 residues. The CDR3 nucleotides are TGTGCCAGCAGCCCCAGAAGGACTAGCGGGGGGGCAGATACGCAGTATTTT. It specifies CASSPRRTSGGADTQYF.

The chain carries TRBV4-1 and TRBJ2-5; 7 nucleotides match TRBD2. The V gene end was trimmed by 5 bases and the J gene end by 2 bases; junction bases not matched to a gene: 11. The CDR3 contains 16 residues. The V gene's germline CDR1 is MGHRA and CDR2 YSYEKL. CDR3 loop: CASSYIQAGKQETQYF. The CDR3 nucleotides read TGCGCCAGCAGCTATATACAAGCGGGGAAGCAAGAGACCCAGTACTTC.

The V call is TRBV5-8, the J call TRBJ2-2, with no clear D. Deletions cut 4 bases from V and 4 bases from J, with 5 bases between. This CDR3 region has 12 residues. Per the germline V gene, CDR1 is SGHTS and CDR2 is YDEGEE. In DNA form, the CDR3 reads TGTGCCAGCAGCCGTCCCACCGGGGAGCTGTTTTTT. As protein: CASSRPTGELFF.

The chain couples TRBV7-9 to TRBJ1-1, with D tentatively TRBD1 (6 bases). V lost 5 bases, J lost 2 bases, and 15 bases lay in between. This CDR3 comprises 15 residues. Looked up from germline, CDR1 is SEHNR and CDR2 is FQNEAQ (reference sequence). The CDR3 DNA is TGTGCCAGCAGCCCATTTCGGGACACCAACACTGAAGCTTTCTTT. Amino acids: CASSPFRDTNTEAFF.

This clone has just a few counts. CDR3 coding DNA: TGTGCCAGCAGTTACGGCGGGAATGCTGGAAACACCATATATTTT. Protein: CASSYGGNAGNTIYF. The chain carries TRBV6-5 and TRBJ1-3; D gene uncertain. CDR1 is MNHEY, CDR2 SVGAGI, per germline. Deletions cut 2 bases from V and 2 bases from J, with 10 bases between. CDR3 size: 15 residues.

J is TRBJ1-5 and V is TRBV3-1 (or the pseudogene TRBV3-2); D not resolved. Germline lookup yields CDR1 LGHDT and CDR2 YNNKEL (reference sequence). The ends were cut back, 2 bases at V and 5 bases at J, with 13 bases in the middle. The CDR3 is 15 residues long. The CDR3 DNA sequence: TGTGCCAGCAGCCAATGGGGTAGGGAGGATCAGCCCCAGCATTTT. Protein sequence: CASSQWGREDQPQHF.

The CDR3 loop is CASSPATGVGYTF. The CDR3 DNA follows: TGTGCCAGCAGCCCGGCCACAGGGGTCGGCTACACCTTC. The chain employs TRBV28 and TRBJ1-2; 7 bases match TRBD1. The CDR3 has 13 residues. V lost 6 bases, J lost 8 bases, and 9 bases stayed unmatched. CDR1 MDHEN and CDR2 SYDVKM come from the germline V gene.